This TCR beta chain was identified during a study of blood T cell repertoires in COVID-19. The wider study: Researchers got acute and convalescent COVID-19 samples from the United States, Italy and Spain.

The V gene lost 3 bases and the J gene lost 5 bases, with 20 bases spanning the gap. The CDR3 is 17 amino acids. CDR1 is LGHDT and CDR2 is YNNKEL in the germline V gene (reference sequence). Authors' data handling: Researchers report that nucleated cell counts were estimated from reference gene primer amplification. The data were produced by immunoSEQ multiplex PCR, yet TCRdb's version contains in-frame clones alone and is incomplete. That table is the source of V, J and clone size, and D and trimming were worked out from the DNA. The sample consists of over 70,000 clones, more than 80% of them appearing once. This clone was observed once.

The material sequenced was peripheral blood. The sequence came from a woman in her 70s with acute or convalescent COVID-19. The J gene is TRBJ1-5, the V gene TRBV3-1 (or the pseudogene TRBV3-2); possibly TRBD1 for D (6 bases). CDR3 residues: CASSHHYAGEGDQPQHF. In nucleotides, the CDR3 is TGTGCCAGCAGCCACCACTACGCAGGGGAGGGCGATCAGCCCCAGCATTTT.